The rows below give T cell receptor beta chains drawn from one sample of a study of T cell responses to AZD1222 COVID-19 vaccine. Sequencing was performed with immunoSEQ multiplex PCR; in TCRdb, only in-frame clones are kept and a portion is missing. The sample lists some 150,000 clones; around 88% were seen once. The material sequenced was peripheral blood, taken on day 0 of AZD1222 vaccination. The receptors here all came from an adult in good health. Each CDR3 is given with its conserved first and last residue. A D gene is named only where the DNA matches it firmly. Only some rows state a clone size, as once, few, many or a class for expanded clones.

>TRBJ1-1|TRBD1|.|TRBV9|14
CASSVTGAFDEAFF
TGTGCCAGCAGCGTGACAGGGGCCTTTGATGAAGCTTTCTTT
>TRBJ1-5|.|.|TRBV7-2|14
CASSPGQIGQPQHF
TGTGCCAGCAGCCCTGGACAGATTGGTCAGCCCCAGCATTTT
>TRBJ2-3|TRBD2|.|TRBV5-1|18
CASSSISGLAGSGGTQYF
TGCGCCAGCAGCTCAATCTCGGGACTAGCGGGTTCTGGGGGAACGCAGTATTTT
>TRBJ2-7|.|.|TRBV21-1|16
CASSNGLAGSSYEQYF
TGTGCCAGCAGCAATGGACTAGCGGGGAGCTCCTACGAGCAGTACTTC
>TRBJ1-6|TRBD1|once|TRBV7-9|15
CASSSTGTGQTPLHF
TGTGCCAGCAGCTCAACCGGGACAGGGCAGACACCCCTCCACTTT
>TRBJ1-1|.|.|TRBV19|15
CASSMGRGRDTEAFF
TGTGCCAGTAGTATGGGCAGGGGCAGGGACACTGAAGCTTTCTTT
>TRBJ1-6|.|few|TRBV19|16
CASRSRGTGGNSPLHF
TGTGCCAGTAGATCGAGGGGGACTGGTGGTAATTCACCCCTCCACTTT
>TRBJ1-2|TRBD1|.|TRBV12-5|13
CASGSGQWGGYTF
TGTGCTAGTGGTTCGGGACAGTGGGGAGGCTACACCTTC
>TRBJ1-2|TRBD1|.|TRBV7-2|18
CASSSFGPGQALNYGYTF
TGTGCCAGCAGTTCTTTTGGGCCGGGACAGGCCCTTAACTATGGCTACACCTTC
>TRBJ2-5|.|.|TRBV3-1/TRBV3-2|13
CASSQPGSGTQYF
TGTGCCAGCAGCCAACCAGGGTCGGGGACCCAGTACTTC
>TRBJ2-7|.|.|TRBV13|13
CASSLTGAYEQYF
TGTGCCAGCAGCTTGACAGGAGCCTACGAGCAGTACTTC
>TRBJ2-7|.|.|TRBV3-1/TRBV3-2|13
CASSQVPAYEQYF
TGTGCCAGCAGCCAAGTTCCAGCATACGAGCAGTACTTC
>TRBJ1-6|.|.|TRBV27|17
CASSQLQPAIYNSPLHF
TGTGCCAGCAGTCAACTCCAACCGGCCATCTATAATTCACCCCTCCACTTT
>TRBJ2-7|TRBD1|.|TRBV12-3/TRBV12-4|13
CASRLGQGKRQYF
TGTGCCAGCAGGTTGGGACAGGGAAAAAGGCAGTACTTC
>TRBJ1-5|.|.|TRBV7-2|15
CASSSYAGGNQPQHF
TGTGCCAGCAGTTCTTACGCAGGGGGCAATCAGCCCCAGCATTTT
>TRBJ1-5|.|few|TRBV30|13
CAFQGGDNQPQHF
TGTGCCTTCCAAGGGGGGGACAATCAGCCCCAGCATTTT
>TRBJ1-5|.|.|TRBV18|15
CASSPRGLGNQPQHF
TGTGCCAGCTCACCACGGGGGCTCGGCAATCAGCCCCAGCATTTT
>TRBJ2-2|.|.|TRBV27|17
CASSLSWGPMNTGELFF
TGTGCCAGCAGTTTATCGTGGGGGCCGATGAACACCGGGGAGCTGTTTTTT
>TRBJ1-2|TRBD1|.|TRBV7-2|16
CASSLISGTAGYGYTF
TGTGCCAGCAGCTTGATATCCGGGACAGCCGGCTATGGCTACACCTTC
>TRBJ2-6|.|.|TRBV5-1|16
CASSSSGGSGANVLTF
TGCGCCAGCAGCTCCTCTGGGGGCTCTGGGGCCAACGTCCTGACTTTC
>TRBJ2-5|.|.|TRBV9|14
CASSPRDSRSTQYF
TGTGCCAGCAGCCCACGGGACTCCCGGAGTACCCAGTACTTC
>TRBJ2-4|TRBD1|.|TRBV19|14
CASSRQGPVGIQYF
TGTGCCAGTAGTCGACAGGGACCCGTGGGCATTCAGTACTTC